These 29 T cell receptor beta chains were sequenced from one sample in a study of shared clonotypes between healthy human individuals. CD45RO-negative, CCR7-selected cells formed the naive CD8 fraction, which excluded terminally differentiated effector memory CD45RA+ cells. Assay used: immunoSEQ multiplex PCR; TCRdb lists only in-frame clones, some missing. Seen here are about 580,000 clones, roughly 98% observed once, and the top ten hold around 0.3%. The sequenced sample consisted of naive CD8+ T cells sorted from blood. These TCRs come from a man aged 25-45 years in good health.

V and J are TRBV19 and TRBJ2-7, with 10 bases matching TRBD1. Germline-derived CDR1 and CDR2 are LNHDA and SQIVND (reference sequence). V lost 3 bases to trimming and J lost 5 bases; unmatched junction nucleotides: 4. This CDR3 contains 14 residues. The CDR3 is CASSIGTGADEQYF. The CDR3 nucleotides are TGTGCCAGTAGTATTGGGACAGGGGCGGACGAGCAGTACTTC.

The chain employs TRBV27 and TRBJ2-1; TRBD2 matches 10 bases. The CDR3 totals 21 residues. The germline gives CDR1 MNHEY, CDR2 SMNVEV (reference sequence). V shed 3 bases, J shed 4 bases, and the junction held 21 bases outside the gene matches. Here the CDR3 DNA reads TGTGCCAGCAGTTTGGGTTGGGTTACTAGCGGGAATACCCCAGGGTACAATGAGCAGTTCTTC. It encodes CASSLGWVTSGNTPGYNEQFF.

This sequence joins TRBV15 and TRBJ2-3, with 7 bases identical to TRBD1. Trimming took 0 bases from V and 7 from J; bases not matched to a gene: 13. Germline loops: CDR1 LNHNV, CDR2 YYDKDF (reference sequence). This CDR3 has 17 residues. As DNA, the CDR3 is TGTGCCACCAGCAGAGATGGCAGGGGGTTTTTGGCCCATACGCAGTATTTT. This codes for CATSRDGRGFLAHTQYF.

The rearrangement links TRBV14 to TRBJ2-1, with 14 bases fitting TRBD2. J was trimmed by 9 bases and V by 4 bases; bases with no gene match: 2. This CDR3 comprises 14 residues. In germline, CDR1 is SGHDN, CDR2 FVKESK. CDR3 nucleotide sequence: TGTGCCAGCAGCCGACTAGCGGGAGGGTTTGAGCAGTTCTTC. This codes for CASSRLAGGFEQFF.

In regard to this clone: The identical CDR3 is also encoded by other nucleotide sequences in the sample. The CDR3 DNA follows: TGCAGCGTTGAGGAGAACACCGGGGAGCTGTTTTTT. Protein: CSVEENTGELFF. This sequence joins TRBV29-1 and TRBJ2-2; D gene ambiguous. The CDR3 runs to 12 residues. CDR1 SQVTM and CDR2 ANQGSEA come from the germline V gene. The V end was cut by 3 bases, the J end by 1 base, with 3 bases between.

CDR3 residues: CASSSGTGDREKLFF. CDR3 sequence (DNA): TGTGCCAGCAGCTCCGGGACAGGGGATCGGGAAAAACTGTTTTTT. This rearrangement joins TRBV7-9 to TRBJ1-4; 10 nucleotides match TRBD1. Per the germline V gene, CDR1 is SEHNR and CDR2 is FQNEAQ (reference sequence). CDR3 size: 15 residues. Germline trimming cut 4 bases from V and 8 bases from J; bases unmatched to any gene: 7.

The count of this clone is one. The DNA of the CDR3 is TGCAGCGTTGAGCGGGAGTGGGTAGATACGCAGTATTTT. As protein: CSVEREWVDTQYF. The gene calls are TRBV29-1 and TRBJ2-3; TRBD2 aligns across 7 bases. J lost 5 bases, V lost 3 bases, and 5 bases had no gene match. The CDR3 runs to 13 residues. Germline CDR1 is SQVTM and CDR2 is ANQGSEA.

This chain joins TRBV4-3 and TRBJ2-2; TRBD1 matches at 9 bases. Per germline, CDR1 LGHNA and CDR2 YSLEER. Unmatched junction bases numbered 8, after V lost 0 bases and J lost 6 bases. The CDR3 loop spans 17 amino acids. CDR3: CASSQDSRTGDPGELFF. The CDR3 nucleotides are TGCGCCAGCAGCCAAGATTCCAGGACAGGGGACCCCGGGGAGCTGTTTTTT.

The chain carries TRBV5-4 and TRBJ1-2; D gene unclear. There are 13 residues in the CDR3. The germline CDR1 and CDR2 sequences are SGHNT and YYREEE (reference sequence). V was shortened by 4 bases and J by 1 base, with 8 bases between the two germline ends. The CDR3 DNA sequence: TGTGCCAGCAGCGCCGTAGTTAACTATGGCTACACCTTC. It encodes CASSAVVNYGYTF.

In this sample, this clone turned up once. The rearrangement links TRBV5-1 to TRBJ2-1; TRBD2 aligns across 11 bases. CDR3 length equals 16 residues. With 7 bases clipped from V and 6 bases from J, the junction kept 12 bases outside the gene matches. Germline values: CDR1 SGHRS, CDR2 YFSETQ. The CDR3 sequence is CASYFSELAGVNEQFF. As DNA, the CDR3 is TGCGCCAGCTACTTCTCAGAACTAGCGGGAGTCAATGAGCAGTTCTTC.

CDR3 sequence (DNA): TGTGCCATCAGACTCGGACTAGCGGGAGACGCAGATACGCAGTATTTT. Its protein is CAIRLGLAGDADTQYF. The chain recombines TRBV10-3 with TRBJ2-3; 13 bases are a match to TRBD2. CDR3 size: 16 residues. V lost 6 bases to trimming and J lost 4 bases; unmatched junction nucleotides: 7. Germline V lookup: CDR1 ENHRY, CDR2 SYGVKD.

V gene TRBV7-8 combines with J gene TRBJ2-3, with D perhaps TRBD1 (6 bases). The CDR3 consists of 16 residues. Looked up from germline, CDR1 is SGHVS and CDR2 is FQNEAQ. The V and J ends lost 5 bases and 2 bases respectively, with 17 bases between them. The CDR3 sequence is CASSPPQGSYTDTQYF. CDR3 nucleotides: TGTGCCAGCAGCCCCCCCCAGGGGTCATACACAGATACGCAGTATTTT.

The J gene is TRBJ1-2, the V gene TRBV28; D is possibly TRBD1 (5 bases). The CDR3 sequence is 14 residues long. V shed 2 bases and J shed 4 bases, with 11 bases lying between them. From germline, CDR1 is MDHEN and CDR2 SYDVKM. The CDR3 region is CASSLTPGTYGYTF. In DNA, the CDR3 is TGTGCCAGCAGTTTAACCCCAGGGACCTATGGCTACACCTTC.

V is TRBV10-1 and J is TRBJ2-1; no firm D call. Between the trimmed V and J ends, which lost 0 bases and 8 bases, there was a span of 8 bases. Germline assignment: CDR1 WNHNN and CDR2 SYGVQD (reference sequence). The CDR3 covers 13 residues. The CDR3 region is CASSESIGYEQFF. For the CDR3, the DNA is TGCGCCAGCAGTGAGTCGATCGGGTATGAGCAGTTCTTC.

This sequence joins TRBV7-2 and TRBJ2-3, with TRBD2 as a possible D gene (6 bases). Trimming took off 6 bases at V and 1 base at J, with 11 bases between the two ends. The length of the CDR3 is 14 residues. The germline V gene encodes CDR1 SGHTA and CDR2 FQGNSA. The CDR3 reads CASSFSGRTDTQYF. For the CDR3, the DNA is TGTGCCAGCAGTTTTAGCGGTCGCACAGATACGCAGTATTTT.

The CDR3 region has the DNA TGTGCCAGCAGTCCCTGGGACAGGGGGCAAGAGACCCAGTACTTC. Amino acids: CASSPWDRGQETQYF. The chain joins TRBV27 to TRBJ2-5; 11 bases are a match to TRBD1. CDR1 is MNHEY, CDR2 SMNVEV, per germline (reference sequence). V dropped 5 bases and J dropped 2; count of bases not matched to a gene: 4. The CDR3 consists of 15 residues.

This chain joins TRBV7-9 and TRBJ2-7; weak D call: TRBD1 (6 bases). The V end was cut by 5 bases, the J end by 7 bases, with 21 bases between. CDR1 and CDR2 from the germline V gene are SEHNR and FQNEAQ (reference sequence). The CDR3 length is 15 residues. CDR3 sequence (DNA): TGTGCCAGCAGCCCCCCCGGACAGTTACTCTCAGAGCAGTACTTC. It translates to CASSPPGQLLSEQYF.

CDR3 bases: TGTGCCAGCAGTCCTAGCGGGAGTTTCTATGAGCAGTTCTTC. Its translation is CASSPSGSFYEQFF. The J gene is TRBJ2-1, the V gene TRBV27, with 10 bases identical to TRBD2. With 5 bases clipped from V and 8 bases from J, the junction kept 6 bases outside the gene matches. CDR1 and CDR2 (germline): MNHEY, SMNVEV (reference sequence). CDR3 size: 14 residues.

The rearrangement joins TRBV5-1 to TRBJ2-7, with a weak D call TRBD2 (5 bases). Germline V gene sequence: CDR1 SGHRS, CDR2 YFSETQ. The CDR3 is 16 amino acids. The V gene lost 4 bases and the J gene lost 1 base, with 18 bases spanning the gap. CDR3 bases: TGCGCCAGCAGCCGGAGATCGGGAACCCAGTCCTACGAGCAGTACTTC. It is translated as CASSRRSGTQSYEQYF.

The chain carries TRBV25-1 and TRBJ2-1, with 11 nucleotides matching TRBD1. Germline trimming cut 4 bases from V and 6 bases from J; bases unmatched to any gene: 8. The germline CDR1 and CDR2 sequences are MGHDK and SYGVNS. The CDR3 is 16 amino acids. CDR3 DNA sequence: TGTGCCAGCAGTGGTTGGGACGGGACAGGGGGCAATGAGCAGTTCTTC. Its protein product is CASSGWDGTGGNEQFF. Based on the CDR3 plus reference TRBV25-1 and TRBJ2-1, the full variable domain is EADIYQTPRYLVIGTGKKITLECSQTMGHDKMYWYQQDPGMELHLIHYSYGVNSTEKGDLSSESTVSRIRTEHFPLTLESARPSHTSQYLCASSGWDGTGGNEQFFGPGTRLTVL.

The V gene is TRBV28, the J gene TRBJ2-1; 10 bases map to TRBD2. The ends lost 2 bases at V and 0 bases at J; junction bases unmatched: 10. Germline V gene data show CDR1 as MDHEN and CDR2 as SYDVKM. CDR3 size: 19 residues. CDR3 sequence (DNA): TGTGCCAGCAGTTTACGCACTAGCGGGATTTCCTCCTCCTACAATGAGCAGTTCTTC. It yields the protein CASSLRTSGISSSYNEQFF.

This chain connects TRBV7-2 to TRBJ2-7; tentatively, D is TRBD2 (6 bases). CDR3 size: 15 residues. V shed 2 bases and J shed 0 bases, with 11 bases lying between them. Germline V gene sequence: CDR1 SGHTA, CDR2 FQGNSA. As DNA, the CDR3 is TGTGCCAGCAGCTTACACGGGAGCCCCTCCTACGAGCAGTACTTC. This gives the protein CASSLHGSPSYEQYF.

The CDR3 loop reads CASSERTYNEQFF. The CDR3 coding sequence is TGTGCCAGCAGTGAACGTACATACAATGAGCAGTTCTTC. J is TRBJ2-1 and V is TRBV2; D unresolved. Deletions cut 2 bases from V and 4 bases from J, with 6 bases between. The CDR3 runs 13 residues. Germline CDR1 SNHLY, CDR2 FYNNEI.

The chain uses TRBV27 and TRBJ2-1; no clear D. Trimming took off 2 bases at V and 2 bases at J, with 4 bases between the two ends. Germline-derived CDR1 and CDR2 are MNHEY and SMNVEV (reference sequence). The CDR3 spans 13 residues. CDR3 sequence (DNA): TGTGCCAGCAGTTTACAAACCTACAATGAGCAGTTCTTC. Protein product: CASSLQTYNEQFF.

V and J are TRBV25-1 and TRBJ1-1; unclear D gene. The CDR3 runs to 11 residues. With 7 bases removed from V and 4 bases from J, the gap between germline ends came to 7 bases. Germline values: CDR1 MGHDK, CDR2 SYGVNS. CDR3 DNA sequence: TGTGCCAGCACCTCCGCCACTGAAGCTTTCTTT. Translating it yields CASTSATEAFF.

V and J are TRBV7-9 and TRBJ2-3; D perhaps matches TRBD1 (6 bases). V shed 1 base and J shed 8 bases, with 16 bases lying between them. CDR3 length: 15 amino acids. Germline V gives CDR1 SEHNR, CDR2 FQNEAQ (reference sequence). DNA for the CDR3: TGTGCCAGCAGCTTAGTGGGCCAGGGGTCAGGTACGCAGTATTTT. Its protein product is CASSLVGQGSGTQYF.

The chain uses TRBV7-9 and TRBJ2-1, with D perhaps matching TRBD2 (6 bases). Germline CDR1 SEHNR, CDR2 FQNEAQ (reference sequence). V was trimmed by 4 bases and J by 4 bases, leaving 23 bases between them. The CDR3 is made up of 18 amino acids. For the CDR3, the DNA is TGTGCCAGCAGCTCCACTTTAGCGGACCGAGTATCATACAATGAGCAGTTCTTC. This gives the protein CASSSTLADRVSYNEQFF. Full variable domain (remainder filled in from reference TRBV7-9 and TRBJ2-1): DTGVSQNPRHKITKRGQNVTFRCDPISEHNRLYWYRQTLGQGPEFLTYFQNEAQLEKSRLLSDRFSAERPKGSFSTLEIQRTEQGDSAMYLCASSSTLADRVSYNEQFFGPGTRLTVL.

The genes are TRBV11-2 and TRBJ2-3; 10 bases are a match to TRBD2. Losses at the gene ends were 2 bases for V and 2 bases for J; bases not matched to a gene: 10. The CDR3 extends over 18 amino acids. Germline CDR1 reads SGHAT; CDR2 reads FQNNGV. CDR3 nucleotide sequence: TGTGCCAGCAGCTTATCCCCTGGACTAGCGGCTCCCACAGATACGCAGTATTTT. This translates into CASSLSPGLAAPTDTQYF.

V and J are TRBV21-1 and TRBJ2-3; the tabulated D call, TRBD1, remains unverified against the DNA. TRBV21-1 represents a pseudogene. This CDR3 is built from 17 residues. The CDR3 here is CASSKFGTTSSTDTQYF. In DNA, the CDR3 is TGTGCCAGCAGCAAATTTGGTACGACAAGTAGCACAGATACGCAGTATTTT.